This T cell receptor beta chain was sequenced in a study of blood T cells in healthy people across ages. The second PCR ran about 6 to 12 cycles with a sample-barcoded 5' primer and J-beta primers. TCRdb reprocessed the 5' RACE reads with MiXCR, giving one entry per CDR3 protein. The sample includes some 1.6 million distinct CDR3 sequences, roughly 32% seen only once; the top ten take approximately 10%. The origin of this receptor is a woman aged 30 to 39 in good health. Source material: blood.

As DNA, the CDR3 is TGTGCCAGTAGCATCAGCGGTCCTAGCACAGATACGCAGTATTTT. Translating it yields CASSISGPSTDTQYF. V usage is TRBV19 and J usage is TRBJ2-3; D may be TRBD2 (5 bases). Germline CDR1 is LNHDA and CDR2 is SQIVND (reference sequence). This CDR3 spans 15 amino acids. The ends were cut back, 6 bases at V and 0 bases at J, with 13 bases in the middle.